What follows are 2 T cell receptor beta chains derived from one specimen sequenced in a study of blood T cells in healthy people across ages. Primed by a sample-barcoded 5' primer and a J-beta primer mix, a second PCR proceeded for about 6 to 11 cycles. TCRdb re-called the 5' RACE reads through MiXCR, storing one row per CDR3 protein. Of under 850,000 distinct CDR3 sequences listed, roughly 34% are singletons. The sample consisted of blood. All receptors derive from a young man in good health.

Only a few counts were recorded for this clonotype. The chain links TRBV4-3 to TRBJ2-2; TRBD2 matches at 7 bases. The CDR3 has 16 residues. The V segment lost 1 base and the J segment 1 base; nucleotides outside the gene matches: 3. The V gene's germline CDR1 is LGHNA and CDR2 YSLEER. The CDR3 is CASSQGLAENTGELFF. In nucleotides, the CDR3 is TGCGCCAGCAGCCAAGGTCTAGCGGAGAACACCGGGGAGCTGTTTTTT.

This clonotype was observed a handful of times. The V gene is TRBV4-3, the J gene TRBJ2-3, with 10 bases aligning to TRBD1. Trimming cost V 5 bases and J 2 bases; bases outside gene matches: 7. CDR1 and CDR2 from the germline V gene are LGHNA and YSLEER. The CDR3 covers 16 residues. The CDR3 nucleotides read TGCGCCAGCAGCGCCCGGGACAGGGGTTCCACAGATACGCAGTATTTT. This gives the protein CASSARDRGSTDTQYF.